The present T cell receptor (beta chain) was sequenced within a study of response to subunit inactivated influenza vaccine. Overall study results and limits: Authors suggested seasonal influenza vaccinations each recruit few new T cells.

The ends were cut back, 4 bases at V and 4 bases at J, with 16 bases in the middle. CDR1 is LGHDT and CDR2 is YNNKEL in the germline V gene (reference sequence). This CDR3 has 16 amino acids. TCRdb re-called the RT-PCR reads through MiXCR, storing one row per CDR3 protein. In the table there are around 540,000 distinct CDR3 sequences, 10% to 15% of which are singletons. The table lists this clonotype with a few counts. Its cognate antigen is unknown. This rearrangement joins TRBV3-1 to TRBJ2-2; D is possibly TRBD1 or TRBD2 (5 bases each). The source material was PBMCs from blood, sampled on the day of vaccination. This receptor was identified in a man aged 45-60 years who received an inactivated influenza vaccine. The CDR3: CASSPWGSSTTGELFF. The CDR3 region has the DNA TGTGCCAGCAGCCCCTGGGGGAGCAGTACCACCGGGGAGCTGTTTTTT.